Listed below are T cell receptor beta chains from one sample, sequenced in a study of human T cells and chemical hapten exposure. Each CDR3 protein gets one entry after TCRdb re-called the reads with MiXCR. The data hold about 120,000 distinct CDR3 sequences, with less than 10% observed a single time. Sequencing was carried out using whole blood. These TCRs come from a human donor in good health. Some clones in this sample may be carry-over from other donors' samples. CDR3s leave out the opening cysteine and the closing phenylalanine or tryptophan.

v_gene	j_gene	CDR3aa
TRBV14	TRBJ2-6	ASSRRASGANVLT
TRBV20-1	TRBJ1-1	SARDRRQGARENTEAF
TRBV10-3	TRBJ2-2	AISEKTAGELF
TRBV15	TRBJ2-1	ATSRGGTDEQF
TRBV6-1	TRBJ2-2	ASSLSTGKIAGELF
TRBV12-3/TRBV12-4	TRBJ1-6	ASSFGQGAGNSPLH
TRBV30	TRBJ2-7	AWSGEPATGLAGAPSHEQY
TRBV28	TRBJ2-1	ASSRGNEQF
TRBV7-2	TRBJ2-5	ASSFDRGGETQY
TRBV27	TRBJ2-7	ASSLYPTSGGGGSEQY
TRBV6-5	TRBJ1-6	ASRRTGQPYNSPLH
TRBV27	TRBJ1-1	ASSSSPGGLVNTEAF
TRBV18	TRBJ2-3	ASSTPGASTDTQY
TRBV7-9	TRBJ1-2	ASSLVGTVNYGYT
TRBV11-2	TRBJ2-1	ASTDLSYNEQF
TRBV4-3	TRBJ1-1	ASTQTGNTEAF
TRBV18	TRBJ1-1	ASSPIGQGITEAF
TRBV10-2	TRBJ2-3	ASRDLAGRSTDTQY
TRBV25-1	TRBJ2-7	ASSGPTHTSISYEQY
TRBV3-1	TRBJ2-5	ASSQGQGRETQY
TRBV4-2	TRBJ2-4	ASSQDTGAGAKNIQY
TRBV4-3	TRBJ2-3	ASSQDHRGADTQY
TRBV18	TRBJ2-1	ASSHSGSGYNEQF
TRBV6-6	TRBJ1-1	ASRDRVTEAF
TRBV4-1	TRBJ2-7	ASSHPGASSYEQY
TRBV14	TRBJ2-2	ASSPSSGATGELF
TRBV5-1	TRBJ2-1	ASSLGTSGRLYNEQF
TRBV7-9	TRBJ2-1	ASSRDGTSGEVRF
TRBV20-1	TRBJ2-1	SARTGGGNEQF
TRBV11-3	TRBJ2-1	ASSLDRGLGFNEQF
TRBV6-2/TRBV6-3	TRBJ1-5	ASSYGLTGDVRQVDQPQH
TRBV6-6	TRBJ2-6	ASSAGGSAGANVLT
TRBV7-3	TRBJ1-4	ASSPRQGGKLF
TRBV18	TRBJ1-1	ASSQDRGGTEAF